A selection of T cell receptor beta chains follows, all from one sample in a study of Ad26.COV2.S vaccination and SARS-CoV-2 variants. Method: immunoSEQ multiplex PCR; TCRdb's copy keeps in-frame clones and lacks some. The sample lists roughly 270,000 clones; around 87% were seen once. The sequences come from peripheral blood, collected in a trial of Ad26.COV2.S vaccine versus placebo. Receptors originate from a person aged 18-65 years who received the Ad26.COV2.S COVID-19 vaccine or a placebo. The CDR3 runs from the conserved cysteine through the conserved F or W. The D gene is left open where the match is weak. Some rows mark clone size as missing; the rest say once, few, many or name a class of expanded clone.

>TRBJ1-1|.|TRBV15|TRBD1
TGTGCCACCAGCAGAGGGCAGGGGGTCTTTGGGCACACTGAAGCTTTCTTT
CATSRGQGVFGHTEAFF
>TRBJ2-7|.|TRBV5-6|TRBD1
TGTGCCAGCAGCTGGTACGGGACAGGGGATTCCGAGCAGTACTTC
CASSWYGTGDSEQYF
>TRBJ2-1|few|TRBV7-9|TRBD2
TGTGCCAGCAGCTTGGGACTAGCGGTGAATGAGCAGTTCTTC
CASSLGLAVNEQFF
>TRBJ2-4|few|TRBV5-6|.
TGTGCCAGCAGTTTGTGGGACCCGACGTTAAACATTCAGTACTTC
CASSLWDPTLNIQYF
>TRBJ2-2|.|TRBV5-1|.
TGCGCCAGCAGCTTGGATCCAGGGCGGATCGGGGAGCTGTTTTTT
CASSLDPGRIGELFF
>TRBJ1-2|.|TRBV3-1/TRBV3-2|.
TGTGCCAGCAGCCCTCAATTTTCGAGGGAGTTCTATGGCTACACCTTC
CASSPQFSREFYGYTF
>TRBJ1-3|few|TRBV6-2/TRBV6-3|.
TGTGCCAGCAGTTACTCGATGGGGGGAAACACCATATATTTT
CASSYSMGGNTIYF
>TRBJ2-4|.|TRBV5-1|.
TGCGCCAGCAACGAGGAGGGCCTAGCCAAAAACATTCAGTACTTC
CASNEEGLAKNIQYF
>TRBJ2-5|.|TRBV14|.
TGTGCCAGCAGCCAACTCGGGACCTATACACAAGAGACCCAGTACTTC
CASSQLGTYTQETQYF
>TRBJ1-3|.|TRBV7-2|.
TGTGCCAGCAGCTTAGCTGGAAACACCATATATTTT
CASSLAGNTIYF
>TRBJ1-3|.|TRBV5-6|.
TGTGCCAGCAGAAAGGACAGCGGACTAAACACCATATATTTT
CASRKDSGLNTIYF
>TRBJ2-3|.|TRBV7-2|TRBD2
TGTGCCAGCAGCCCAGTAGCGACTAGCGGGAGGACAGATACGCAGTATTTT
CASSPVATSGRTDTQYF
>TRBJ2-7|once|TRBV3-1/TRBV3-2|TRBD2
TGTGCCAGCAGCCAAGATGTCGGGACTAGGTCCTACGAGCAGTACTTC
CASSQDVGTRSYEQYF
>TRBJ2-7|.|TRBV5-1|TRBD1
TGCGCCAGCAGCTTCCGGGACAGGGCCCTCTACGAGCAGTACTTC
CASSFRDRALYEQYF
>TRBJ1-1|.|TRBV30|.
TGTGCCTGGATTGGAGGGGGGACTGAAGCTTTCTTT
CAWIGGGTEAFF
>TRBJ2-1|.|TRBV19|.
TGTGCCAGTAGTCCGACCGAGCGGAAGTCCCGATATGAGCAGTTCTTC
CASSPTERKSRYEQFF
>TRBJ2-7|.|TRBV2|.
TGTGCCAGCAGTGAATCACGGTACGAGCAGTACTTC
CASSESRYEQYF
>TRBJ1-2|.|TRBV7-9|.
TGTGCCAGCAGCTTAGTTACAGGGAGCGGCTACACCTTC
CASSLVTGSGYTF
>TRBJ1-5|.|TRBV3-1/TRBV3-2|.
TGTGCCAGCAGCCAAAGGCAGGGCAATCAGCCCCAGCATTTT
CASSQRQGNQPQHF
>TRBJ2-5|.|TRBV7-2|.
TGTGCCAGCAGCTTAAATAGGAAGGTAGCAACGGGGACCCAGTACTTC
CASSLNRKVATGTQYF
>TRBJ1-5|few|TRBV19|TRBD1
TGTGCCAGTAACTCGGACAGGGAGCTCGGGGCCCAGCATTTT
CASNSDRELGAQHF
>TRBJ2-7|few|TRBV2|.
TGTGCCAGCAGGGAACGGGAGAAGTCCTACGAGCAGTACTTC
CASREREKSYEQYF
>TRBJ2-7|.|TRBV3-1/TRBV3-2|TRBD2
TGTGCCAGCAGCCAAGCGGGGGGCTACGAGCAGTACTTC
CASSQAGGYEQYF
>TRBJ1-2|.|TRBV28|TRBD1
TGTGCCAGCAGTCCGCGACAGGGTACTCACTATGGCTACACCTTC
CASSPRQGTHYGYTF
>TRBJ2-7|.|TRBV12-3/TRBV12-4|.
TGTGCCAGCAGTAAACCGTCGATCGAGCAGTACTTC
CASSKPSIEQYF
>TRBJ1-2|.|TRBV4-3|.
TGCGCCAGCAGCCAAGATGGAGGAAACGCGTATGGCTACACCTTC
CASSQDGGNAYGYTF
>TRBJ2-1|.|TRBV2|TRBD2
TGTGCCAGCAGTGACGGCGGGAGCTCCTACAATGAGCAGTTCTTC
CASSDGGSSYNEQFF
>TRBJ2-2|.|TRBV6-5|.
TGTGCCAGCAGTTACTGGGCGGCGGACACCGGGGAGCTGTTTTTT
CASSYWAADTGELFF
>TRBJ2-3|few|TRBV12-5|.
TGTGCTAGTGGTTTGGGGTTCTCAGATACGCAGTATTTT
CASGLGFSDTQYF
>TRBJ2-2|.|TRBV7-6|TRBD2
TGTGCCAGCAGCTTATACGACCTAGCGGGGGGTACCGGGGAGCTGTTTTTT
CASSLYDLAGGTGELFF
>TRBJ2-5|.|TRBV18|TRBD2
TGTGCCAGCTCACCAACTAGCGGGGAAGAGACCCAGTACTTC
CASSPTSGEETQYF
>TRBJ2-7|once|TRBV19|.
TGTGCCAGTAGTATGGGGCCGGGACAAAGGTACGAGCAGTACTTC
CASSMGPGQRYEQYF
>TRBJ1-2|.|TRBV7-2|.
TGTGCCAGCAGCCCCTCACTCTATGGCTACACCTTC
CASSPSLYGYTF
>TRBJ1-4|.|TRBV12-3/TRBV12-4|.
TGTGCCAGCAGTTTCTTCAGTAATGAAAAACTGTTTTTT
CASSFFSNEKLFF
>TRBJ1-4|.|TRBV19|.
TGTGCCAGTTTCATGGACAGCCTTAATGAAAAACTGTTTTTT
CASFMDSLNEKLFF
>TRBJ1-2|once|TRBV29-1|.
TGCAGCGTTGTAGGCCTCGACCGTGGTGGCTACACCTTC
CSVVGLDRGGYTF
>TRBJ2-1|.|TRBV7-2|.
TGTGCCAGCAGCTTAGCGTCCGGGGGTGCCTACAATGAGCAGTTCTTC
CASSLASGGAYNEQFF
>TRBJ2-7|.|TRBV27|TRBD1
TGTGCCAGCAGTTTAGGCGACAGGGGGTTTAACGAGCAGTACTTC
CASSLGDRGFNEQYF